This T cell receptor beta chain was sequenced during a study of blood T cell repertoires in COVID-19. Study as a whole: Acute and convalescent COVID-19 specimens originated in the United States, Italy and Spain. T cells, B-cell-depleted T cells, or PBMCs provided the cDNA or gDNA that served as material.

How the authors handled the data: Estimation of nucleated cell counts was performed using reference gene primer amplification. Produced via immunoSEQ multiplex PCR; TCRdb's table is partial and in-frame only. D and trimming come from the DNA, and the V and J calls and clone size come from that table. The data contain a few hundred thousand clones, 82% of them singletons. This clone has a handful of counts. CDR1 SQVTM and CDR2 ANQGSEA come from the germline V gene. The CDR3 contains 13 residues. With V trimmed by 5 bases and J by 3 bases, 2 bases remained unmatched. The sequence came from a woman aged 18-29 years with acute or convalescent COVID-19. Sequences were obtained from peripheral blood. The V call is TRBV29-1, the J call TRBJ2-1, with TRBD2 identical over 9 bases. Here the CDR3 DNA reads TGCAGCGTTTTGACTAGCGGCTACAATGAGCAGTTCTTC. Amino acid sequence: CSVLTSGYNEQFF.